A single sample gave rise to the 12 T cell receptor beta chains below, sequenced in a study of blood T cell repertoires in COVID-19. Clones were read by immunoSEQ multiplex PCR, and TCRdb kept only the in-frame ones, dropping some. The table lists roughly 95,000 clones, approximately 82% of them singletons. Material: peripheral blood. These receptors all come from a man in his sixties with acute or convalescent COVID-19.

This chain links TRBV5-5 with TRBJ1-1, with D perhaps TRBD1 (6 bases). Germline V CDR1 and CDR2: SGHKS, YYEKEE (reference sequence). The V end was cut by 3 bases, the J end by 3 bases, with 12 bases between. The CDR3 runs 14 residues. The CDR3 bases are TGTGCCAGCAGCTGGACTAGGGGGGACACTGAAGCTTTCTTT. As protein: CASSWTRGDTEAFF.

The chain has TRBV7-9 and TRBJ1-2, with a possible D match to TRBD1 (6 bases). Per germline, CDR1 SEHNR and CDR2 FQNEAQ (reference sequence). CDR3 size: 13 residues. Trimming left V 5 bases short and J 6 bases short, with 13 bases between. CDR3 sequence (DNA): TGTGCCAGCAGCCCTAGGGGGTGGGATGGCTACACCTTC. It codes for CASSPRGWDGYTF.

This chain uses TRBV7-2 with TRBJ2-3, with D perhaps TRBD2 (6 bases). Germline-derived CDR1 and CDR2 are SGHTA and FQGNSA. Trimming took off 0 bases at V and 9 bases at J, with 16 bases between the two ends. CDR3 size: 15 residues. This chain's CDR3 is CASSLAPSARGTQYF. CDR3 nucleotide sequence: TGTGCCAGCAGCTTAGCGCCTTCCGCCCGGGGGACGCAGTATTTT.

This clone was seen only a few times. This chain uses TRBV7-9 with TRBJ1-5; D is unresolved. The CDR3 spans 13 residues. CDR1 and CDR2 from the germline V gene are SEHNR and FQNEAQ (reference sequence). V was pared by 4 bases and J by 7 bases, with 11 bases between. The CDR3 reads CASSSPGSQPQHF. The CDR3, as DNA: TGTGCCAGCAGCTCTCCCGGGAGCCAGCCCCAGCATTTT.

The rearrangement uses TRBV6-5 and TRBJ1-2, with a weak D call TRBD1 (6 bases). V was shortened by 3 bases and J by 0 bases, with 11 bases between the two germline ends. In germline, CDR1 is MNHEY, CDR2 SVGAGI. The CDR3 contains 15 residues. CDR3: CASSYGGSTNYGYTF. The CDR3, as DNA: TGTGCCAGCAGTTATGGGGGCAGTACTAACTATGGCTACACCTTC.

The V call is TRBV7-2, the J call TRBJ1-1, with 7 bases lining up with TRBD1. From germline, CDR1 is SGHTA and CDR2 FQGNSA. CDR3 length: 11 residues. Trimming took 6 bases from V and 11 from J; bases not matched to a gene: 6. CDR3 nucleotide sequence: TGTGCCAGCAGTCCCGACAGGGCGGCTTTCTTT. It specifies CASSPDRAAFF.

V gene TRBV29-1 combines with J gene TRBJ1-4; 7 nucleotides align to TRBD1. CDR3 length: 15 residues. CDR1 is SQVTM and CDR2 is ANQGSEA in the germline V gene. Trimming cost V 7 bases and J 0 bases; bases outside gene matches: 8. CDR3 DNA: TGCAGCGCCGCGGGACAGACTACAACTAATGAAAAACTGTTTTTT. Translated: CSAAGQTTTNEKLFF.

This chain uses TRBV30 with TRBJ1-6, with unresolved D. The CDR3 loop spans 13 amino acids. The V end lost 8 bases, the J end lost 9 bases, and 17 bases lay between the germline ends. Germline CDR1 is GTSNPN and CDR2 is SVGIG (reference sequence). CDR3 nucleotide sequence: TGTGCCCTTACGCGGGGAGGAATTTCACCCCTCCACTTT. Translating gives CALTRGGISPLHF.

The chain joins TRBV28 to TRBJ1-2; D gene uncertain. Trimming removed 5 bases at V and 1 base at J, with 11 bases between. In germline, CDR1 is MDHEN, CDR2 SYDVKM. This CDR3 has 14 amino acids. DNA for the CDR3: TGTGCCAGCAGTATCAGGTCCCTTAACTATGGCTACACCTTC. This gives the protein CASSIRSLNYGYTF.

The rearrangement links TRBV9 to TRBJ1-1; D gene ambiguous. Germline CDR1 is SGDLS and CDR2 is YYNGEE. V was cut by 0 bases and J by 0 bases, with 6 bases left in between. The CDR3 extends over 14 amino acids. The CDR3 nucleotides are TGTGCCAGCAGCGTAGGACTGATGAACACTGAAGCTTTCTTT. Translated, it gives CASSVGLMNTEAFF. The complete variable domain, with remaining parts taken from reference TRBV9 and TRBJ1-1, reads DSGVTQTPKHLITATGQRVTLRCSPRSGDLSVYWYQQSLDQGLQFLIQYYNGEERAKGNILERFSAQQFPDLHSELNLSSLELGDSALYFCASSVGLMNTEAFFGQGTRLTVV.

V is TRBV19 and J is TRBJ1-4, with 8 nucleotides matching TRBD1. Germline trimming cut 1 base from V and 7 bases from J; bases unmatched to any gene: 2. The CDR3 extends over 14 amino acids. The germline gives CDR1 LNHDA, CDR2 SQIVND (reference sequence). CDR3 in amino acids: CASSIGQGSEKLFF. CDR3 nucleotides: TGTGCCAGTAGTATAGGACAGGGGAGTGAAAAACTGTTTTTT.

This clone came up once. The J gene is TRBJ1-2, the V gene TRBV19; 7 nucleotides line up with TRBD1. From germline, CDR1 is LNHDA and CDR2 SQIVND (reference sequence). CDR3 size: 14 residues. Trimming at V came to 5 bases and at J to 0 bases, leaving 3 bases not matched to a gene. CDR3 in amino acids: CASSPGTANYGYTF. CDR3 nucleotides: TGTGCCAGTAGTCCAGGGACAGCTAACTATGGCTACACCTTC.